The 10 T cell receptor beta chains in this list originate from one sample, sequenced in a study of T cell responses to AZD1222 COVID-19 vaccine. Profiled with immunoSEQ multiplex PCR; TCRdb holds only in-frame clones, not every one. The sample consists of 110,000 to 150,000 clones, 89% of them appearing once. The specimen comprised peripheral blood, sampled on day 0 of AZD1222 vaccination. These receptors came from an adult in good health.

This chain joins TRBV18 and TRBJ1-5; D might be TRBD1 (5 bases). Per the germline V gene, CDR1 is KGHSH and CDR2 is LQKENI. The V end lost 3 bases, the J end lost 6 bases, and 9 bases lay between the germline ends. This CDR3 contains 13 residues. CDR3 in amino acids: CASSPQGFQPQHF. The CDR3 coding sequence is TGTGCCAGCTCACCCCAGGGTTTTCAGCCCCAGCATTTT. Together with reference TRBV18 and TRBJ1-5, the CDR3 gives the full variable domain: NAGVMQNPRHLVRRRGQEARLRCSPMKGHSHVYWYRQLPEEGLKFMVYLQKENIIDESGMPKERFSAEFPKEGPSILRIQQVVRGDSAAYFCASSPQGFQPQHFGDGTRLSIL.

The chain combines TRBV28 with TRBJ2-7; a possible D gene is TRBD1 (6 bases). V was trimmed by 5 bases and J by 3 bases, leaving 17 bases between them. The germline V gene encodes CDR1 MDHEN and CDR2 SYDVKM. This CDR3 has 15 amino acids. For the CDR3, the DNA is TGTGCCAGCAGTATGCTCAGGGGTACGGGCTACGAGCAGTACTTC. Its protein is CASSMLRGTGYEQYF.

The CDR3 DNA reads TGTGCCAGCAGCGGCCGGGGGGACAATGAGCAGTTCTTC. Its protein product is CASSGRGDNEQFF. This chain links TRBV9 with TRBJ2-1, with 7 bases matching TRBD2. The J segment lost 5 bases and the V segment lost 3 bases, leaving 2 bases of the junction unmatched. The CDR3 covers 13 residues. Germline V gene data show CDR1 as SGDLS and CDR2 as YYNGEE. Full variable domain (missing parts from reference TRBV9 and TRBJ2-1): DSGVTQTPKHLITATGQRVTLRCSPRSGDLSVYWYQQSLDQGLQFLIQYYNGEERAKGNILERFSAQQFPDLHSELNLSSLELGDSALYFCASSGRGDNEQFFGPGTRLTVL.

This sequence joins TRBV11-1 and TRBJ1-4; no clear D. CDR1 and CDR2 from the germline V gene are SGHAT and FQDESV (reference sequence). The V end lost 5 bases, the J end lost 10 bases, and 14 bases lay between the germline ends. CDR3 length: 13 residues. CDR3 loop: CASSDTTIRKLFF. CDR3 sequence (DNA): TGTGCCAGCAGCGACACGACCATCAGAAAACTGTTTTTT.

The CDR3 loop reads CAWRGDRARDTGELFF. DNA for the CDR3: TGTGCCTGGAGAGGGGACAGGGCTCGGGACACCGGGGAGCTGTTTTTT. The rearrangement links TRBV30 to TRBJ2-2, with TRBD1 matching 9 bases. This CDR3 has 16 amino acids. Germline CDR1 is GTSNPN and CDR2 is SVGIG (reference sequence). V trimming: 3 bases; J trimming: 3 bases; junction bases outside the gene matches: 8.

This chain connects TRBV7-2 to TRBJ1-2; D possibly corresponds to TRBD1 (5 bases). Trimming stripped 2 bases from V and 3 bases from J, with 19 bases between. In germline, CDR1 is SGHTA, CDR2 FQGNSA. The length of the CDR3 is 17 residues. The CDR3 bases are TGTGCCAGCAGCTTAAAATATGGGGGGGACGAGGACTATGGCTACACCTTC. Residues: CASSLKYGGDEDYGYTF.

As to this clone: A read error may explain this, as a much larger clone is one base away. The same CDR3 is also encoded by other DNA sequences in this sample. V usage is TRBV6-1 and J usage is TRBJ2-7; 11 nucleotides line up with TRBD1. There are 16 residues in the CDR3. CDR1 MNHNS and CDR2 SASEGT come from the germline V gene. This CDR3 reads CASSGLGGQGAYEQYF. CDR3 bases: TGTGCCAGTAGTGGCCTGGGGGGACAGGGGGCCTACGAGCAGTACTTC.

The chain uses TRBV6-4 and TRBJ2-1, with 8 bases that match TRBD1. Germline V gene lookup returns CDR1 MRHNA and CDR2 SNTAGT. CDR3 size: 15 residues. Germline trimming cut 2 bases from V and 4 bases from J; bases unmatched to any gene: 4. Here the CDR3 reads CASSDQGAEYNEQFF. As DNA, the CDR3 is TGTGCCAGCAGTGACCAGGGGGCTGAGTACAATGAGCAGTTCTTC.

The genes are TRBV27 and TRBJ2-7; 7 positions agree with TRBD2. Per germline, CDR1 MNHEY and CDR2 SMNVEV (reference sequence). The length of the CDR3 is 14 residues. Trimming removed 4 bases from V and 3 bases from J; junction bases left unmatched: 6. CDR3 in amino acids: CASSSRDYLYEQYF. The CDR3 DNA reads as TGTGCCAGCAGTTCCCGGGACTATCTCTACGAGCAGTACTTC.

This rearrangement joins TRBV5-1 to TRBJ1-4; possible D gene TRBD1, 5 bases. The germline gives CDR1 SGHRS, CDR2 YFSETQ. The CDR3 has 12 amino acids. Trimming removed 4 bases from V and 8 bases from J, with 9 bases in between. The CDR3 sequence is CASSLQGEKLFF. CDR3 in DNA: TGCGCCAGCAGCCTCCAGGGAGAAAAACTGTTTTTT. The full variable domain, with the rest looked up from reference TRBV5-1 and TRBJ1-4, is KAGVTQTPRYLIKTRGQQVTLSCSPISGHRSVSWYQQTPGQGLQFLFEYFSETQRNKGNFPGRFSGRQFSNSRSEMNVSTLELGDSALYLCASSLQGEKLFFGSGTQLSVL.